This T cell receptor (beta chain) was sequenced in a study of control samples from healthy donors and cancer patients. This CDR3 contains 11 residues. Trimming removed 7 bases at V and 8 bases at J, with 8 bases between. Germline CDR1 reads MNHEY; CDR2 reads SVGAGI. The assay was immunoSEQ multiplex PCR, and TCRdb's table has in-frame clones only and misses some. Altogether roughly 180,000 clones are present, approximately 91% being singletons, with the ten largest covering approximately 2%. This TCR was sampled from a woman aged 40 to 55 in good health. Sequenced input: blood. The J gene is TRBJ2-2, the V gene TRBV6-5, with D maybe TRBD2 (5 bases). In DNA, the CDR3 is TGTGCCAGCACCTCGGGGGGGGAGCTGTTTTTT. Its protein product is CASTSGGELFF.